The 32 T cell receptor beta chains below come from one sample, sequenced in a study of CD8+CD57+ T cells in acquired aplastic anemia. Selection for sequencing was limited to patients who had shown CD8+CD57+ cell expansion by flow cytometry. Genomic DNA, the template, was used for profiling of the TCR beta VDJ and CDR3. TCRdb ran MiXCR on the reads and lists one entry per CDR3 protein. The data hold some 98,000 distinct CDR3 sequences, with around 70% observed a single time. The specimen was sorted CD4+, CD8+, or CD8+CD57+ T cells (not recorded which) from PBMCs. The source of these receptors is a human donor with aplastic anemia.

DNA for the CDR3: TGTGCCAGCAGCGGCCCACTCGACAGCCACTATGGCTACACCTTC. Protein sequence: CASSGPLDSHYGYTF. This chain joins TRBV7-9 and TRBJ1-2, with D possibly TRBD1 on 5 matching bases. This CDR3 is 15 amino acids long. Between the trimmed V and J ends, which lost 5 bases and 3 bases, there was a span of 16 bases. In germline, CDR1 is SEHNR, CDR2 FQNEAQ (reference sequence).

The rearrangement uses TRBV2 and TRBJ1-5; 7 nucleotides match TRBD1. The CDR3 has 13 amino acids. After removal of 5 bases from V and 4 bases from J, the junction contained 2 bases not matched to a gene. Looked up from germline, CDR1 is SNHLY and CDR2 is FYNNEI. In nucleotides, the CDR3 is TGTGCCAGCAGTAGACAGGGTAATCAGCCCCAGCATTTT. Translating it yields CASSRQGNQPQHF.

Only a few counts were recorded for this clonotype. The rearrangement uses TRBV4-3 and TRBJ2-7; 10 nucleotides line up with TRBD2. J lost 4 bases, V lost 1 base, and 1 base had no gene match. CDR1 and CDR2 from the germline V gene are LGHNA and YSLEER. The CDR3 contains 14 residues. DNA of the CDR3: TGCGCCAGCAGCCAAGGACTAGCGGGTTACGAGCAGTACTTC. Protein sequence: CASSQGLAGYEQYF.

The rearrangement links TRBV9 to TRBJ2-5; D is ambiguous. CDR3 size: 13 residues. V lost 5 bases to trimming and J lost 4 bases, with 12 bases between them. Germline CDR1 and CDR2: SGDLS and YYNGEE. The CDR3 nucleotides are TGTGCCAGCAGTGGATACCCGGGAGAGACCCAGTACTTC. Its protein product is CASSGYPGETQYF.

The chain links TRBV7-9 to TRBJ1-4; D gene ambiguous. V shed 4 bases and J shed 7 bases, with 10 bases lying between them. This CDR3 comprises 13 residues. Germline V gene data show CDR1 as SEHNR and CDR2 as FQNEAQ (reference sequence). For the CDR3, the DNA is TGTGCCAGCAGCTCCTCCATTGGTGAAAAACTGTTTTTT. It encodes CASSSSIGEKLFF.

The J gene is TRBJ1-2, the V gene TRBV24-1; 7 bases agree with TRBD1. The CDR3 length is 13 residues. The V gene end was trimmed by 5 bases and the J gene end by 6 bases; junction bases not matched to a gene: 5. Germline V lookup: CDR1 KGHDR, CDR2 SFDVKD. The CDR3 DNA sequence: TGTGCCACCAGTGGTACAGGGGCGAATGGCTACACCTTC. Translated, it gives CATSGTGANGYTF.

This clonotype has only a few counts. The CDR3 DNA follows: TGTGCCAGCAGTGACAGGGGGAACACTGAAGCTTTCTTT. This codes for CASSDRGNTEAFF. The V and J genes are TRBV6-4 and TRBJ1-1, with a tentative D call TRBD1 (5 bases). Trimming stripped 2 bases from V and 1 base from J, with 5 bases between. The CDR3 loop spans 13 amino acids. Germline lookup yields CDR1 MRHNA and CDR2 SNTAGT.

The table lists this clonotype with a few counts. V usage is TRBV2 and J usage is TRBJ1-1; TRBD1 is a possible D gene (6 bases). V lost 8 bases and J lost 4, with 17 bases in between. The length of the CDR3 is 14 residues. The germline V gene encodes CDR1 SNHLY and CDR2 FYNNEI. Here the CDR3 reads CASAQRGQVTEAFF. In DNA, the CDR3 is TGTGCCAGCGCCCAGCGGGGGCAGGTCACTGAAGCTTTCTTT.

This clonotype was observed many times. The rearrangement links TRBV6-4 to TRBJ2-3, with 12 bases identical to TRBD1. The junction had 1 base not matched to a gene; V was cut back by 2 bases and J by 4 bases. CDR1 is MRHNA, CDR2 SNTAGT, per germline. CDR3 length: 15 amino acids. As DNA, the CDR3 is TGTGCCAGCAGTGACGGGACAGGGGGCGCAGATACGCAGTATTTT. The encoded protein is CASSDGTGGADTQYF.

For the CDR3, the DNA is TGTGCCAGCAGACTCGGTCTGAACACTGAAGCTTTCTTT. Protein: CASRLGLNTEAFF. The rearrangement uses TRBV7-2 and TRBJ1-1, with D unclear. CDR1 and CDR2 from the germline V gene are SGHTA and FQGNSA. The CDR3 has 13 amino acids. V was cut by 6 bases and J by 0 bases, with 8 bases left in between.

CDR3 protein: CASSIRTGGSTEAFF. In nucleotides, the CDR3 is TGTGCCAGTAGTATCCGTACAGGGGGCAGCACTGAAGCTTTCTTT. The chain is built from TRBV19 and TRBJ1-1; 9 bases line up with TRBD1. There are 15 residues in the CDR3. Germline CDR1 is LNHDA and CDR2 is SQIVND (reference sequence). V was clipped by 3 bases and J by 4 bases; unmatched bases: 6. The full variable domain, completed using reference TRBV19 and TRBJ1-1, is DGGITQSPKYLFRKEGQNVTLSCEQNLNHDAMYWYRQDPGQGLRLIYYSQIVNDFQKGDIAEGYSVSREKKESFPLTVTSAQKNPTAFYLCASSIRTGGSTEAFFGQGTRLTVV.

DNA for the CDR3: TGTGCCAGTAGTATGCGAGCGGAATACGAGCAGTACTTC. It encodes CASSMRAEYEQYF. This chain connects TRBV19 to TRBJ2-7; TRBD2 is a possible D gene (5 bases). The germline V gene has CDR1 LNHDA and CDR2 SQIVND (reference sequence). The CDR3 extends over 13 amino acids. Trimming removed 3 bases at V and 4 bases at J, with 10 bases between.

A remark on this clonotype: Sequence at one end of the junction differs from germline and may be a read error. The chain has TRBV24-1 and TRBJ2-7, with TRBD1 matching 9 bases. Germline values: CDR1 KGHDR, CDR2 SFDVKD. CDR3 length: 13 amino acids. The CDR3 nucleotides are TGTGCCGCCAGTGTAGGGACAGGGTACGAGCAGTACTTC. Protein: CAASVGTGYEQYF.

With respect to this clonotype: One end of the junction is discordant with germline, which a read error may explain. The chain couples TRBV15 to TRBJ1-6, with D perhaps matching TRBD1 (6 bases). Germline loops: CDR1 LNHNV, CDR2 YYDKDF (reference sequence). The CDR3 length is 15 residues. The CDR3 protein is CATSSTGLSNSPLHF. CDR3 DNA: TGTGCCACCAGCAGCACAGGGCTTAGTAATTCGCCCCTCCACTTT.

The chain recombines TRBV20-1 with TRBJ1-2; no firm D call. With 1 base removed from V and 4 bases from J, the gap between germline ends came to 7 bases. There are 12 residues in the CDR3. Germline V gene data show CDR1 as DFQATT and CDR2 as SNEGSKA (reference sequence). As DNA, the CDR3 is TGCAGTGCTAGAGGGAGATTCTATGGCTACACCTTC. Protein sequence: CSARGRFYGYTF.

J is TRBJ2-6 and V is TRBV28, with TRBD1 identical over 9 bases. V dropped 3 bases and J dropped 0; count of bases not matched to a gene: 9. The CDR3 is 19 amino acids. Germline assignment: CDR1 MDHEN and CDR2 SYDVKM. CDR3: CASSFSTGTGNSGANVLTF. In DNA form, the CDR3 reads TGTGCCAGCAGTTTTAGTACCGGGACAGGGAACTCTGGGGCCAACGTCCTGACTTTC.

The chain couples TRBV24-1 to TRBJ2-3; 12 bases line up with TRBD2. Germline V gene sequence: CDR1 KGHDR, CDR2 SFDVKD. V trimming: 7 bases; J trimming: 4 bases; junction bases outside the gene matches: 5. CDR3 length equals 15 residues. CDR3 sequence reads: CATSTTSGSSDTQYF. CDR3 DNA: TGTGCCACCAGCACGACTAGCGGGAGTTCAGATACGCAGTATTTT.

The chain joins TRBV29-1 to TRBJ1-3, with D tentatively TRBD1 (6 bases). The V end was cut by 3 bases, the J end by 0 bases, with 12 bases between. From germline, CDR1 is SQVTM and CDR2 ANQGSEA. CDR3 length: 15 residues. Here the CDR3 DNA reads TGCAGCGTTGAGGGCAGGGGAGGCTCTGGAAACACCATATATTTT. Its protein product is CSVEGRGGSGNTIYF.

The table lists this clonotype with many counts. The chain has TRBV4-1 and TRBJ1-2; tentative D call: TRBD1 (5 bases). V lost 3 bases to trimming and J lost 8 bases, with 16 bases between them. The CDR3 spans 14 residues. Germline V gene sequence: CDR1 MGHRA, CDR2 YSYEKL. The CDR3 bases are TGCGCCAGCAGCCAGTGGGGGGAAATGGGAGGCTACACCTTC. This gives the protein CASSQWGEMGGYTF.

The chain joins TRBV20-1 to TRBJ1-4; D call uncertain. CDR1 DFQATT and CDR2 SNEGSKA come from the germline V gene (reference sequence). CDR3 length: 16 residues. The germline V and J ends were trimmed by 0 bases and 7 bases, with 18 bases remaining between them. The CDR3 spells CSARDGRRSLSEKLFF. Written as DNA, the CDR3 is TGCAGTGCTAGAGATGGTAGAAGGTCTCTCTCTGAAAAACTGTTTTTT.

The CDR3 nucleotides are TGTGCCAGCAGTAACCGGGGCAATTATTGTGACACTGAAGCTTTCTTT. Amino acid sequence: CASSNRGNYCDTEAFF. V is TRBV28 and J is TRBJ1-1; tentatively, D is TRBD1 (5 bases). From germline, CDR1 is MDHEN and CDR2 SYDVKM. Between the trimmed V and J ends, which lost 5 bases and 3 bases, there was a span of 19 bases. The CDR3 is made up of 16 amino acids.

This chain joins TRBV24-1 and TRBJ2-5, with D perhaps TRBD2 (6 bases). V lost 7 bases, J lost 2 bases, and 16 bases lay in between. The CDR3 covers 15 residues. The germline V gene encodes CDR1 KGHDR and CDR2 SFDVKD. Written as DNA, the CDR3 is TGTGCCACCAGGTCAGCCGGGGGACCGCAAGAGACCCAGTACTTC. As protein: CATRSAGGPQETQYF.

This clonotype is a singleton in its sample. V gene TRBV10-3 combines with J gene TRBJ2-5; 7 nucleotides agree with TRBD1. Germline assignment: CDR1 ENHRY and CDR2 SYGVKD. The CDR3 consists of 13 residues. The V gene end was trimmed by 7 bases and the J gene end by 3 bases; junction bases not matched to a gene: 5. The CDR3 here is CAINRGGEETQYF. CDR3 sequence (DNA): TGTGCCATCAACAGGGGCGGAGAAGAGACCCAGTACTTC.

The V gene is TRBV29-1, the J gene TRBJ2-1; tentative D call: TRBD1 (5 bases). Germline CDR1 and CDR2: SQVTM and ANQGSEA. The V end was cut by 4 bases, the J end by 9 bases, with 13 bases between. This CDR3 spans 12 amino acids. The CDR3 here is CSVVGGAGEQFF. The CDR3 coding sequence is TGCAGCGTTGTAGGTGGGGCAGGTGAGCAGTTCTTC.

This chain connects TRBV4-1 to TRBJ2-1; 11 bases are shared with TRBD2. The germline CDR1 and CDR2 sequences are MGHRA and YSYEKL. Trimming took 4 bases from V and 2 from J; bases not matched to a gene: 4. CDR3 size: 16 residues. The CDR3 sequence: CASSPSGGWTYNEQFF. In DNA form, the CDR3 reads TGCGCCAGCAGCCCTAGCGGGGGGTGGACCTACAATGAGCAGTTCTTC.

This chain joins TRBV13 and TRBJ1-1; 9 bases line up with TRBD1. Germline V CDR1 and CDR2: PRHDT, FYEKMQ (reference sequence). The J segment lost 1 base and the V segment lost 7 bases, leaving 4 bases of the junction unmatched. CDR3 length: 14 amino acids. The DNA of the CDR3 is TGTGCCAGCACCGCGGACAGGGGGAACACTGAAGCTTTCTTT. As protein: CASTADRGNTEAFF.

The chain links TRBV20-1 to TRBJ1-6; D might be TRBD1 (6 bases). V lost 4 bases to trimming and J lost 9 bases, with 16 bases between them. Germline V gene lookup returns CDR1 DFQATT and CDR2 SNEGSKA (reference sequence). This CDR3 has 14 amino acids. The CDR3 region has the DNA TGCAGTGCTACCCCACAGGGACTAAGTTCACCCCTCCACTTT. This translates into CSATPQGLSSPLHF.

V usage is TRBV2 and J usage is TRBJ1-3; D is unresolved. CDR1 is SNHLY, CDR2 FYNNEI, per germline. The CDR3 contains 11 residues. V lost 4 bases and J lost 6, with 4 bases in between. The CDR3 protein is CASSAENTIYF. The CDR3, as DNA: TGTGCCAGCAGTGCTGAAAACACCATATATTTT. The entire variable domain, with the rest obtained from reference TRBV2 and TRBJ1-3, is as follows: EPEVTQTPSHQVTQMGQEVILRCVPISNHLYFYWYRQILGQKVEFLVSFYNNEISEKSEIFDDQFSVERPDGSNFTLKIRSTKLEDSAMYFCASSAENTIYFGEGSWLTVV.

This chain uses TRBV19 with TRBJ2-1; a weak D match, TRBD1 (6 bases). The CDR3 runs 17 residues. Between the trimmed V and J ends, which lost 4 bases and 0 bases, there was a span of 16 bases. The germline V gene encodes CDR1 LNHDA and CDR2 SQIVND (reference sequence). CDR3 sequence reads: CASSKLGQLSSYNEQFF. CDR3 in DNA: TGTGCCAGTAGTAAGCTTGGACAGCTAAGCTCCTACAATGAGCAGTTCTTC. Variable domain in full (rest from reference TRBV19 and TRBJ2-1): DGGITQSPKYLFRKEGQNVTLSCEQNLNHDAMYWYRQDPGQGLRLIYYSQIVNDFQKGDIAEGYSVSREKKESFPLTVTSAQKNPTAFYLCASSKLGQLSSYNEQFFGPGTRLTVL.

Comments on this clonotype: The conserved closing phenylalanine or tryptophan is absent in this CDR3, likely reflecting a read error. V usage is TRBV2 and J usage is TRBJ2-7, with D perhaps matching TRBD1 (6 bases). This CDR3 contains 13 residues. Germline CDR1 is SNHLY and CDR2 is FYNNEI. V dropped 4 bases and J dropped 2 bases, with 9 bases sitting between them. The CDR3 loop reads CASSVGTTYEQYL. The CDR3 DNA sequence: TGTGCCAGCAGTGTCGGGACAACCTACGAGCAGTACCTC.

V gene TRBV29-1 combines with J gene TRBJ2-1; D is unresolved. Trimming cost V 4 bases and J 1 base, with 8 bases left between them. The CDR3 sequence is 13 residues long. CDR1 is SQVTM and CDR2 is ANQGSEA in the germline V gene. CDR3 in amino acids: CSVGADSYNEQFF. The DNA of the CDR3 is TGCAGCGTTGGGGCGGATTCCTACAATGAGCAGTTCTTC.

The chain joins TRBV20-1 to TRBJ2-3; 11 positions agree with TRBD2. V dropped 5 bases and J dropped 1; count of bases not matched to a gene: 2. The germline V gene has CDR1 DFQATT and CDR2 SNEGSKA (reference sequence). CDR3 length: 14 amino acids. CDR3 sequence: CSAVGLAGTDTQYF. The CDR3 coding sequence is TGCAGTGCTGTGGGACTAGCGGGCACAGATACGCAGTATTTT.